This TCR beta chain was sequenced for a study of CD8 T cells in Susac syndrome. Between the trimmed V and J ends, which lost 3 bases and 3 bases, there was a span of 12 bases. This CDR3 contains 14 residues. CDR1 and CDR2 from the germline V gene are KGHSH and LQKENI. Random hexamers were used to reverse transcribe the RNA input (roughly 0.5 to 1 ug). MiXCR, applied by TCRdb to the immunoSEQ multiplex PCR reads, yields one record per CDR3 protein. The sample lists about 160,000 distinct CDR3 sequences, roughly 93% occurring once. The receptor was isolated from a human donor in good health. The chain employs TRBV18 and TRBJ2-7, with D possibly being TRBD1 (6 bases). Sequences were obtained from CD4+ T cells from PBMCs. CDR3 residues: CASSPGQSGYEQYF. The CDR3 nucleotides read TGTGCCAGCTCACCCGGACAGAGTGGCTACGAGCAGTACTTC.